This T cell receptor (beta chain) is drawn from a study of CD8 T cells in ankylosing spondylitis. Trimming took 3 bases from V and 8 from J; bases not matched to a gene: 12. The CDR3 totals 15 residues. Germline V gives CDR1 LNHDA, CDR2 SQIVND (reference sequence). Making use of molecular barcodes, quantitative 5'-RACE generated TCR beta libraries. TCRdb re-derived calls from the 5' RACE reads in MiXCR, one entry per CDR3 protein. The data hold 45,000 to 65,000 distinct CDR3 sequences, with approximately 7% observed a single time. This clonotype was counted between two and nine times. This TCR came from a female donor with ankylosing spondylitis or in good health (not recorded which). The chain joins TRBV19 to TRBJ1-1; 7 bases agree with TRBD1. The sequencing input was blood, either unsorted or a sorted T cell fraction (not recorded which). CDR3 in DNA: TGTGCCAGTAGTATTTGGGGACAGACACCCCTCGAAGCTTTCTTT. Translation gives CASSIWGQTPLEAFF.